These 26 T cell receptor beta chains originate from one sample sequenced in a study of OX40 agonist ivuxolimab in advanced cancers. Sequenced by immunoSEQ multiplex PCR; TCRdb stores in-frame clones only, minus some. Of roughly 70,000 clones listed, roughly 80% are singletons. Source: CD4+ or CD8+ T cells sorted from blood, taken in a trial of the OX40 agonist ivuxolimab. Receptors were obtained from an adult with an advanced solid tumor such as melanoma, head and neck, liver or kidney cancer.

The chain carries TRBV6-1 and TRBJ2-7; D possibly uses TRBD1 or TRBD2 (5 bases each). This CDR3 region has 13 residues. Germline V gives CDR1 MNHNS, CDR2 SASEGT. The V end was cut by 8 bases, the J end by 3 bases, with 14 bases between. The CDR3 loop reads CASHRDGIYEQYF. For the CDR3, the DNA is TGTGCCAGCCACCGGGACGGGATCTACGAGCAGTACTTC.

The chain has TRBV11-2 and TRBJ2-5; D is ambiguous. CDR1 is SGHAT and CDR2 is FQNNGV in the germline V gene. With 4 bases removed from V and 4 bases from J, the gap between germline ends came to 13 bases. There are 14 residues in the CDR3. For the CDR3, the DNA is TGTGCCAGCAGCTCCGGCCCCACGCGAGAGACCCAGTACTTC. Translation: CASSSGPTRETQYF.

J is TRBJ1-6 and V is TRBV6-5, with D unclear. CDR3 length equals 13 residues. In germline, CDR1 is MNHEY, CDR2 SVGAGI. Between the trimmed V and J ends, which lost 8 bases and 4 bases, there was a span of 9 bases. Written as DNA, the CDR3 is TGTGCCAGCGGAGGCTATTATAATTCACCCCTCCACTTT. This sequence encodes CASGGYYNSPLHF.

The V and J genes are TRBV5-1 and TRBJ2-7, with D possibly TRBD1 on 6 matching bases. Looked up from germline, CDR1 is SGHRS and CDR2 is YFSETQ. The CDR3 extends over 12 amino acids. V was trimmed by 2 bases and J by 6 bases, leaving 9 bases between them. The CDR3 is CASSFQGSEQYF. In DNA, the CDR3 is TGCGCCAGCAGCTTCCAGGGGTCCGAGCAGTACTTC.

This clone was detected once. As DNA, the CDR3 is TGTGCCAGTAGAGCCACCGGGACAGGGGTCCCGTACGAGCAGTACTTC. Protein product: CASRATGTGVPYEQYF. V gene TRBV19 combines with J gene TRBJ2-7, with TRBD1 identical over 10 bases. The CDR3 has 16 amino acids. Germline V gene sequence: CDR1 LNHDA, CDR2 SQIVND (reference sequence). V gave up 6 bases and J gave up 4 bases; unmatched junction bases: 12.

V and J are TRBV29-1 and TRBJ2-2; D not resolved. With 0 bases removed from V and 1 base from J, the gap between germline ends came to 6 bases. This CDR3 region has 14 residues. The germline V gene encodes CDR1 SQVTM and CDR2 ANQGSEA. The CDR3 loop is CSVEESLNTGELFF. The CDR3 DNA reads TGCAGCGTTGAAGAGTCCTTGAACACCGGGGAGCTGTTTTTT.

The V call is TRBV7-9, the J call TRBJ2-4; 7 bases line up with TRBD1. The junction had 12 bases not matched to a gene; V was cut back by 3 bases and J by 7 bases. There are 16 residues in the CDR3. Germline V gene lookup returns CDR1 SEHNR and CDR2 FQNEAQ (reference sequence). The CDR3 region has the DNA TGTGCCAGCAGCTTCCAATTCGAAGGGGGCAGGAACATTCAGTACTTC. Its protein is CASSFQFEGGRNIQYF.

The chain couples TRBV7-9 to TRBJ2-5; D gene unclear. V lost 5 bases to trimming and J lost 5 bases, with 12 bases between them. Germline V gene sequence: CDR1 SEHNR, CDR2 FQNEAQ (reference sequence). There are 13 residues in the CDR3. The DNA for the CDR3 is TGTGCCAGCAGCACCACAGTAGGGGAGACCCAGTACTTC. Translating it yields CASSTTVGETQYF.

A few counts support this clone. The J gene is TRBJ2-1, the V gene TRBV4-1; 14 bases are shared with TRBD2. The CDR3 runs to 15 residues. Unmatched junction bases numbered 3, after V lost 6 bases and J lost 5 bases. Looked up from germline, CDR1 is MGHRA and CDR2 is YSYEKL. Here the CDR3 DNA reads TGCGCCAGCAGTCGACTAGCGGGGGGGAACAATGAGCAGTTCTTC. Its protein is CASSRLAGGNNEQFF.

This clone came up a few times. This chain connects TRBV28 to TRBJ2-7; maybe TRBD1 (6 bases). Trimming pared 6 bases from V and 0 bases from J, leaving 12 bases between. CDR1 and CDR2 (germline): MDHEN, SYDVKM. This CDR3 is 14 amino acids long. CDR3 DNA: TGTGCCAGCAGGAGCCAAGGGGGCTCCTACGAGCAGTACTTC. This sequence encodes CASRSQGGSYEQYF.

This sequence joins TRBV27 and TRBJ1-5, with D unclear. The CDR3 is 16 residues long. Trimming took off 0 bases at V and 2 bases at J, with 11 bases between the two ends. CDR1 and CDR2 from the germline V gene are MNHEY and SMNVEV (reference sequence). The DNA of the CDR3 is TGTGCCAGCAGTTTATCCCCCTCGGGCCGCAATCAGCCCCAGCATTTT. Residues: CASSLSPSGRNQPQHF.

The CDR3 nucleotides read TGTGCCAGCGTGCCAAGGGATAGCAATCAGCCCCAGCATTTT. Protein: CASVPRDSNQPQHF. This chain connects TRBV2 to TRBJ1-5; D is uncertain. CDR3 length equals 14 residues. From germline, CDR1 is SNHLY and CDR2 FYNNEI. V gave up 8 bases and J gave up 0 bases, with 11 bases separating them.

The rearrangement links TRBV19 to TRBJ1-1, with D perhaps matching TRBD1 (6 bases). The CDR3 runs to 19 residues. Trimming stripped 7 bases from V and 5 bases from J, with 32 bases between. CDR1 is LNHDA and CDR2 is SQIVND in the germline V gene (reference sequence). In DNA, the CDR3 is TGTGCCAGTACCCCGGTCCGGGGTCGGAGGACCCGAGGGGGGACTGAAGCTTTCTTT. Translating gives CASTPVRGRRTRGGTEAFF.

This CDR3 is CASPKTGSVGNTIYF. The CDR3 nucleotides are TGCGCCAGCCCAAAAACAGGGTCCGTTGGAAACACCATATATTTT. The chain uses TRBV10-1 and TRBJ1-3; weak D call: TRBD1 (6 bases). With 8 bases removed from V and 3 bases from J, the gap between germline ends came to 17 bases. There are 15 residues in the CDR3. Germline V gives CDR1 WNHNN, CDR2 SYGVQD (reference sequence).

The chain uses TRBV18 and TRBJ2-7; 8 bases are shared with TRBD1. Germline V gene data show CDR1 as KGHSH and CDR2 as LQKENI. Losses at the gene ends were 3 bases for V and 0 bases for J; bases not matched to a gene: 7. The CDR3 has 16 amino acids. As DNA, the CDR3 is TGTGCCAGCTCACCCGGGGGACAGGTGGTCTCCTACGAGCAGTACTTC. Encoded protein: CASSPGGQVVSYEQYF.

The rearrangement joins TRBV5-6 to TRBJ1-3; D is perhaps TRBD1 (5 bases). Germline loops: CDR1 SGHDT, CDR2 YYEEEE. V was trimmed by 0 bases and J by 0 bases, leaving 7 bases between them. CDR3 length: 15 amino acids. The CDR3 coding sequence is TGTGCCAGCAGCTTGGCGGGGGTCTCTGGAAACACCATATATTTT. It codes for CASSLAGVSGNTIYF.

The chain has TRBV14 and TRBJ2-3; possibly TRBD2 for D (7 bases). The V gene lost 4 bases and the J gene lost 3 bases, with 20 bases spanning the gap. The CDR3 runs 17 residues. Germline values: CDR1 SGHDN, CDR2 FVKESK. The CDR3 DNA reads TGTGCCAGCAGCCGGACCCAAGGGGGGGGCCTGACAGATACGCAGTATTTT. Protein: CASSRTQGGGLTDTQYF. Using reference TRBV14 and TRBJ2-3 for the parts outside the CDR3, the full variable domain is EAGVTQFPSHSVIEKGQTVTLRCDPISGHDNLYWYRRVMGKEIKFLLHFVKESKQDESGMPNNRFLAERTGGTYSTLKVQPAELEDSGVYFCASSRTQGGGLTDTQYFGPGTRLTVL.

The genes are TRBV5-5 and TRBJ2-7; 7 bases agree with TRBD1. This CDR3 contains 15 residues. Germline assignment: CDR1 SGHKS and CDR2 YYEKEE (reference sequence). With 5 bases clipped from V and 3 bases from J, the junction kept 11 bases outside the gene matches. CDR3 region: CASRAGTADYYEQYF. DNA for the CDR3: TGTGCCAGCAGGGCTGGGACAGCCGATTACTACGAGCAGTACTTC.

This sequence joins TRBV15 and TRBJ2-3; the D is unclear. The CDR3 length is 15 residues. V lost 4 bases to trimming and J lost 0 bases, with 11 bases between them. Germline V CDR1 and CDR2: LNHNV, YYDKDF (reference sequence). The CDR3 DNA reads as TGTGCCACCAGCAAAGACATCACAAGCACAGATACGCAGTATTTT. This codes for CATSKDITSTDTQYF.

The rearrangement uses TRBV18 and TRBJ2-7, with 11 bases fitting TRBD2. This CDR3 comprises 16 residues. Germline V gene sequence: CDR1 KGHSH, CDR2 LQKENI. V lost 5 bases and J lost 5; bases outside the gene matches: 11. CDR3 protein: CASSAPRLAGGNEQYF. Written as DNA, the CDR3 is TGTGCCAGCTCAGCCCCGAGGCTAGCGGGGGGAAACGAGCAGTACTTC.

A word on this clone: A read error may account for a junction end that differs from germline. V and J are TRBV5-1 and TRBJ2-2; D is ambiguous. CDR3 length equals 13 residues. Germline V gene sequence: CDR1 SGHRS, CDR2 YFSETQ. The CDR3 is CVSSLKNTGELFF. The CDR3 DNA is TGCGTCAGCAGCTTGAAGAACACCGGGGAGCTGTTTTTT.

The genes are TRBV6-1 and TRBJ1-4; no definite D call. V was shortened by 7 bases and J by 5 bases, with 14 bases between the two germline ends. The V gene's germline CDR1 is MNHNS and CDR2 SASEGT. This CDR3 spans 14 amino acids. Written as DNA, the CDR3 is TGTGCCAGCACCTCATGGGGTCTAAATGAAAAACTGTTTTTT. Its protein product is CASTSWGLNEKLFF.

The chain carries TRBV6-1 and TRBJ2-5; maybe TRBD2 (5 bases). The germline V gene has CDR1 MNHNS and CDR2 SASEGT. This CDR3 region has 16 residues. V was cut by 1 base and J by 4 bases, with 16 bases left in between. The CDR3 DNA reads TGTGCCAGCAGTGAAGACGTAGCGTCGATCGTAGAGACCCAGTACTTC. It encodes CASSEDVASIVETQYF.

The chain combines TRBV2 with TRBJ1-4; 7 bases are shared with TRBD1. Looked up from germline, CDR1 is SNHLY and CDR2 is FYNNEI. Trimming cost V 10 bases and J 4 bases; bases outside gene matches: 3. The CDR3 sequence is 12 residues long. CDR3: CAKRQGNEKLFF. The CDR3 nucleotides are TGTGCCAAAAGACAGGGTAATGAAAAACTGTTTTTT. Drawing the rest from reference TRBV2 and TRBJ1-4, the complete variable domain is EPEVTQTPSHQVTQMGQEVILRCVPISNHLYFYWYRQILGQKVEFLVSFYNNEISEKSEIFDDQFSVERPDGSNFTLKIRSTKLEDSAMYFCAKRQGNEKLFFGSGTQLSVL.

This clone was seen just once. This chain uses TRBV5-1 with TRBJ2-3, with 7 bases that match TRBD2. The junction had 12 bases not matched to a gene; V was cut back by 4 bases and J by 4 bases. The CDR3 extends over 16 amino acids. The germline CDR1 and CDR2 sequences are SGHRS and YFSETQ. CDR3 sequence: CASSRGTRGISDTQYF. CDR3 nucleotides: TGCGCCAGCAGCCGGGGTACGCGGGGGATATCAGATACGCAGTATTTT.

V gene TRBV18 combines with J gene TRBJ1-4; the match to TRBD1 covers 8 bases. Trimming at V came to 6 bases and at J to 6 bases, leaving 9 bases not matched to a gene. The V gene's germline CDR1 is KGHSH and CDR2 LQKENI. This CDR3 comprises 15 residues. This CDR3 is CASSPDRGGDEKLFF. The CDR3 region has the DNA TGTGCCAGCTCGCCTGACAGGGGAGGGGATGAAAAACTGTTTTTT.